The TCR beta chain described here comes from a study of blood T cell repertoires in COVID-19. Produced via immunoSEQ multiplex PCR; TCRdb's table is partial and in-frame only. The sample lists approximately 200,000 clones, roughly 90% occurring once. Unmatched junction bases numbered 4, after V lost 3 bases and J lost 2 bases. The CDR3 spans 14 residues. Germline CDR1 reads SGHRS; CDR2 reads YFSETQ. Source material: peripheral blood. This sequence joins TRBV5-1 and TRBJ2-5; TRBD1 agrees at 7 bases. This sequence was found in a woman aged 55 to 70 with acute or convalescent COVID-19. The CDR3 loop reads CASSSLTGQETQYF. The CDR3 DNA reads TGCGCCAGCAGCTCGTTGACAGGGCAAGAGACCCAGTACTTC.